This T cell receptor (beta chain) was recovered during a study of human T cells and chemical hapten exposure (dated by TCRdb to the early 2020s). Concerning the study at large: For sensitization, 2% DPC in acetone was applied to a roughly 2 cm by roughly 2 cm area of upper inner arm skin. Throughout the approximately 24-week study period, patients were also given weekly therapeutic DPC doses on the scalp. Patch testing was performed on the upper back with Finn chambers containing 0.01% DPC, and the patch tests were scored after 6 days according to International Contact Dermatitis Research Group standards. The mostly female patient cohort included alopecia areata with under or over 50% scalp involvement, alopecia totalis and alopecia universalis. The libraries were sequenced as a pool, and the TCR yield per sample differed mostly because of small variations in library volumes within the pool. This study followed changes in the peripheral blood TCR repertoire in vivo during primary and secondary sensitization of alopecia patients to the hapten diphenylcyclopropenone (DPC). Patient blood was sampled pre-sensitization (week 0) and at 2, 6 and about 24 weeks after DPC sensitization. For TCR sequencing, blood came from some 31 alopecia patients at anywhere from one to four time points (pre-sensitization, 2, 6 and 24 weeks).

What the work shows at the level of the full study, not this receptor alone: Because every patient had alopecia, a presumed autoimmune disease, the patients' immune response might differ from that of healthy individuals. Repeated subsampling changed both the strength of the expansion versus patch-test correlation and the threshold at which the correlation became significant. DPC sensitization did not change the number of TCRs with a frequency above 1 in 1000, and there was no evidence of changes in global repertoire structure. Expanded TCRs formed significantly more large CDR3 similarity clusters than pre-sensitization or healthy control sets, consistent with antigen-driven responses. Patch test score correlated positively with the number of PT1 expanded TCRs, reaching significance at thresholds 8, 16 and 32 but not at 4.

CDR1 and CDR2 are drawn from the germline V gene (reference sequence): LGHDT, YNNKEL. The CDR3 spans 12 residues, from the cysteine through the phenylalanine. Of all the DNA, just the CDR3 is kept, 36 bases in frame from base 1. Relative to germline, V is 6 bases shorter and J is 2 bases shorter, with 6 bases between their ends. For this clonotype: The target of this receptor is not known. Base qualities are missing; no much larger clone stands one base away.

The sample's time point label is to be understood as: pre-sensitization, week 0. In light of the paper, this sample's treatment or condition label describes: therapeutic diphenylcyclopropenone sensitization with weekly scalp DPC. Blood at each patch-test visit was drawn before the patch test was applied. Patients were eligible if aged 18 to 70, diagnosed with alopecia and judged suitable for DPC therapy, and pregnant patients were excluded. Total RNA was extracted from unfractionated whole blood collected in Tempus Blood RNA tubes. The library was obtained by RACE. TCRdb shows the sequencer as NextSeq 500. During library preparation, unique molecular identifiers were attached to individual cDNA molecules so that TCRs could be counted in a quantitative, reproducible way. Both TCR alpha and TCR beta chains were sequenced from each blood RNA sample. Per the original workflow: Samples had a median of roughly 99,000 TCRs, with a range from about 23,224 to 750,000. The Decombinator software suite was used to annotate the V, J and CDR3 of the TCR reads. For PS versus PT1 abundance plots, all samples were subsampled to the same number of TCRs (28,000). TCRs were defined as expanded if absent before sensitization and observed at least eight times at the 2-week time point. TCRdb passed the public sequencing reads through fastp at Q25 and MiXCR, retaining productive beta sequences. Each entry is one CDR3 protein sequence, shown with its most common DNA and genes. The V and J calls were not made by the authors but by TCRdb's processing. This sample gives 380,000 or so distinct CDR3 sequences in total; roughly 6% of them show up just once. The ten top clones hold roughly 8.2% of the sample.

The source is a woman aged 18-29 years with alopecia areata. Some clones in this sample may be carry-over from other donors' samples. Sequencing was performed on whole blood, taken in connection with sensitization to the hapten diphenylcyclopropenone (DPC). The chain links TRBV3-1 with TRBJ2-3; the D gene lacks a confident call. CDR3 loop: CASRGNTDTQYF. Read as DNA, the sequence is TGTGCCAGCAGGGGGAACACAGATACGCAGTATTTT.